The 17 T cell receptor beta chains given below trace back to one sample, sequenced in a study of T cells in Graves' hyperthyroidism and ophthalmopathy. TCR beta CDR3 sequences were amplified from RNA transcripts. Using the HTBI primer set, a first-round RT-PCR was run on the TCR CDR3. MiXCR, applied by TCRdb to the multiplex PCR reads, yields one record per CDR3 protein. The table shows some 650,000 distinct CDR3 sequences, with roughly 15% occurring only once. Sequences were obtained from blood. The receptors derive from a woman aged 40 to 55 with Graves' ophthalmopathy.

The chain recombines TRBV7-3 with TRBJ2-1, with D hard to call. CDR3 size: 16 residues. Per germline, CDR1 SGHTA and CDR2 FQGTGA. V was trimmed by 0 bases and J by 2 bases, leaving 11 bases between them. The CDR3 DNA is TGTGCCAGCAGCTTAACACCTACCCTAACCTACAATGAGCAGTTCTTC. It codes for CASSLTPTLTYNEQFF.

The gene calls are TRBV9 and TRBJ2-1; TRBD2 is a possible D gene (5 bases). V lost 0 bases and J 0 bases, leaving 22 bases between the germline ends. Per the germline V gene, CDR1 is SGDLS and CDR2 is YYNGEE. CDR3 size: 20 residues. The CDR3, as DNA: TGTGCCAGCAGCGTAGAGAGAGGGATCGGAGGCACGTTCTCCTACAATGAGCAGTTCTTC. This gives the protein CASSVERGIGGTFSYNEQFF.

This clonotype was observed at least ten times. This sequence joins TRBV20-1 and TRBJ2-1; 7 positions match TRBD1. Germline V gene data show CDR1 as DFQATT and CDR2 as SNEGSKA (reference sequence). This CDR3 is 14 amino acids long. The junction had 4 bases not matched to a gene; V was cut back by 0 bases and J by 5 bases. The CDR3 is CSARDGTDHNEQFF. CDR3 coding DNA: TGCAGTGCTAGAGATGGGACAGACCACAATGAGCAGTTCTTC.

This clonotype was found a few times. This chain joins TRBV6-5 and TRBJ2-2; 8 positions agree with TRBD2. This CDR3 is built from 16 residues. The germline V gene encodes CDR1 MNHEY and CDR2 SVGAGI. V shed 1 base and J 4 bases; nucleotides not matched to a gene: 5. The CDR3: CASSYLGTSSTGELFF. CDR3 nucleotides: TGTGCCAGCAGTTACTTAGGGACTAGTTCCACCGGGGAGCTGTTTTTT.

This clonotype turned up a few times. The chain recombines TRBV28 with TRBJ2-7, with D maybe TRBD2 (6 bases). The CDR3 runs 14 residues. V lost 5 bases and J lost 4, with 15 bases in between. Germline values: CDR1 MDHEN, CDR2 SYDVKM. The DNA of the CDR3 is TGTGCCAGCAGTGGTGGAGGGTATGGTTACGAGCAGTACTTC. Protein sequence: CASSGGGYGYEQYF.

This clonotype occurred many times. The J gene is TRBJ1-2, the V gene TRBV7-6; D might be TRBD1 (6 bases). V was pared by 5 bases and J by 7 bases, with 14 bases between. This CDR3 has 13 amino acids. CDR1 is SGHVS and CDR2 is FNYEAQ in the germline V gene. Here the CDR3 reads CASSRGGEGGYTF. For the CDR3, the DNA is TGTGCCAGCAGCAGAGGGGGGGAAGGTGGCTACACCTTC.

This chain links TRBV9 with TRBJ2-1, with D possibly called TRBD1 or TRBD2 (5 bases each). Trimming left V 0 bases short and J 0 bases short, with 7 bases between. CDR1 is SGDLS and CDR2 is YYNGEE in the germline V gene. This CDR3 contains 15 residues. The chain's CDR3 is CASSVAGTSYNEQFF. For the CDR3, the DNA is TGTGCCAGCAGCGTAGCCGGGACCTCCTACAATGAGCAGTTCTTC.

This sequence joins TRBV7-8 and TRBJ1-3; 8 positions agree with TRBD1. Germline V gene sequence: CDR1 SGHVS, CDR2 FQNEAQ. The CDR3 is made up of 16 amino acids. With V trimmed by 0 bases and J by 4 bases, 5 bases remained unmatched. CDR3 in amino acids: CASSLAGTGAGNTIYF. For the CDR3, the DNA is TGTGCCAGCAGCTTAGCCGGGACAGGAGCCGGAAACACCATATATTTT.

This clonotype was detected a few times. The chain is built from TRBV27 and TRBJ1-5; the D gene is possibly TRBD1 (6 bases). Germline values: CDR1 MNHEY, CDR2 SMNVEV (reference sequence). Between the trimmed V and J ends, which lost 9 bases and 3 bases, there was a span of 15 bases. The CDR3 is 14 residues long. CDR3 sequence reads: CASSLGGTNQPQHF. The CDR3 coding sequence is TGTGCCAGTTCACTGGGGGGCACCAATCAGCCCCAGCATTTT.

This clonotype was observed many times. The chain combines TRBV20-1 with TRBJ2-7, with D maybe TRBD2 (5 bases). V was shortened by 2 bases and J by 0 bases, with 11 bases between the two germline ends. CDR1 and CDR2 from the germline V gene are DFQATT and SNEGSKA (reference sequence). This CDR3 has 14 amino acids. CDR3 DNA sequence: TGCAGTGCTAGACGGTCTACTAGCTCCTACGAGCAGTACTTC. Translating gives CSARRSTSSYEQYF.

This clonotype showed up many times. V is TRBV6-5 and J is TRBJ2-1; 7 bases align to TRBD2. This CDR3 has 16 residues. CDR1 MNHEY and CDR2 SVGAGI come from the germline V gene. Losses at the gene ends were 0 bases for V and 1 base for J; bases not matched to a gene: 3. DNA of the CDR3: TGTGCCAGCAGTTACTCGGGCGGGAGTTCCTACAATGAGCAGTTCTTC. Translated, it gives CASSYSGGSSYNEQFF.

This chain links TRBV4-1 with TRBJ2-7; TRBD2 matches at 10 bases. The CDR3 consists of 17 residues. The V and J ends lost 4 bases and 0 bases, in that order; junction bases with no gene match: 9. Germline values: CDR1 MGHRA, CDR2 YSYEKL. This CDR3 is CASSLGTSDKISYEQYF. CDR3 DNA: TGCGCCAGCAGCCTAGGGACTAGCGATAAAATCTCCTACGAGCAGTACTTC.

This clonotype was seen at least ten times. The chain has TRBV2 and TRBJ1-5, with 8 bases aligning to TRBD1. Germline values: CDR1 SNHLY, CDR2 FYNNEI. V shed 1 base, J shed 1 base, and the junction held 6 bases outside the gene matches. The CDR3 loop spans 17 amino acids. The CDR3 sequence: CASSEEAGGLSNQPQHF. CDR3 sequence (DNA): TGTGCCAGCAGTGAAGAGGCAGGGGGCCTCAGCAATCAGCCCCAGCATTTT.

V usage is TRBV9 and J usage is TRBJ2-5, with D unresolved. Looked up from germline, CDR1 is SGDLS and CDR2 is YYNGEE. The CDR3 is 15 residues long. Trimming took off 0 bases at V and 2 bases at J, with 11 bases between the two ends. CDR3 bases: TGTGCCAGCAGCGTAGGGGTCGGTATGCAAGAGACCCAGTACTTC. The encoded protein is CASSVGVGMQETQYF.

This clonotype appeared many times. The chain employs TRBV6-5 and TRBJ1-5; TRBD1 aligns across 9 bases. The J segment lost 7 bases and the V segment lost 2 bases, leaving 3 bases of the junction unmatched. There are 14 residues in the CDR3. CDR1 MNHEY and CDR2 SVGAGI come from the germline V gene. The CDR3 DNA is TGTGCCAGCAGTTACAGACAGGGGGGCCAGCCCCAGCATTTT. It encodes CASSYRQGGQPQHF.

The rearrangement links TRBV7-2 to TRBJ2-7; D unclear. In germline, CDR1 is SGHTA, CDR2 FQGNSA. V was cut by 1 base and J by 1 base, with 14 bases left in between. The CDR3 length is 16 residues. CDR3 coding DNA: TGTGCCAGCAGCTTAGGGGTGGCTGCCAATTCCTACGAGCAGTACTTC. Its protein product is CASSLGVAANSYEQYF.

This clonotype was observed at least ten times. This chain uses TRBV2 with TRBJ1-5, with 8 bases matching TRBD1. Trimming took 8 bases from V and 3 from J; bases not matched to a gene: 12. The V gene's germline CDR1 is SNHLY and CDR2 FYNNEI. The CDR3 is made up of 16 amino acids. CDR3 coding DNA: TGTGCCAGCGCCCGACAGGGGACTTTTACCAATCAGCCCCAGCATTTT. Its protein is CASARQGTFTNQPQHF.